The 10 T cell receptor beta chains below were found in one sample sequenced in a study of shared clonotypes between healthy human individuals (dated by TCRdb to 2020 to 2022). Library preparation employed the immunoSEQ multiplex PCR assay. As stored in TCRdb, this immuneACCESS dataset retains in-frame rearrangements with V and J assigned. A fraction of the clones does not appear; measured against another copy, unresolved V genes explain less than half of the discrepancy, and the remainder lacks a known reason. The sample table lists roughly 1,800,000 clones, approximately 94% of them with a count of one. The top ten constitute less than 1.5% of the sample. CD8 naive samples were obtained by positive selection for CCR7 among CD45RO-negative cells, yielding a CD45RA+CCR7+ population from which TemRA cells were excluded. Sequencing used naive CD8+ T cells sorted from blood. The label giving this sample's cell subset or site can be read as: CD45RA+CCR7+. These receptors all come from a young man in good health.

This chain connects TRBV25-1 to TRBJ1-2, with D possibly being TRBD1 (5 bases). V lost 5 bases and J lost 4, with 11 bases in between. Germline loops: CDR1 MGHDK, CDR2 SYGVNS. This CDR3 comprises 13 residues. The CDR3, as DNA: TGTGCCAGCAGTCCGGGACTCAGCTATGGCTACACCTTC. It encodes CASSPGLSYGYTF.

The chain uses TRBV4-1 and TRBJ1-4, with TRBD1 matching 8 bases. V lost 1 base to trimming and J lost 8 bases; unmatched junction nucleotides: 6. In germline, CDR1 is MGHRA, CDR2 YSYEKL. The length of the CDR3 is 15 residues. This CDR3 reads CASSQGTGSAEKLFF. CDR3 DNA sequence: TGCGCCAGCAGCCAAGGGACAGGGAGTGCGGAAAAACTGTTTTTT.

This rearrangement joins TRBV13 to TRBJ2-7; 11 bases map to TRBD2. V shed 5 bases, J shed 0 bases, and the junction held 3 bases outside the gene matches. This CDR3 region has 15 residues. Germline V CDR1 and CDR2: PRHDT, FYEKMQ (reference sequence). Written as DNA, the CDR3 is TGTGCCAGCAGCCCTGGACTAGCGGGCTCCTACGAGCAGTACTTC. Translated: CASSPGLAGSYEQYF.

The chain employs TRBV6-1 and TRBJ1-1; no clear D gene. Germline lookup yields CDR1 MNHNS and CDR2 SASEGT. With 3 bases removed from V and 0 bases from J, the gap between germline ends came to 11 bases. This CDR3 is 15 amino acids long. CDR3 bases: TGTGCCAGCAGTGACTATTACATTCTGAACACTGAAGCTTTCTTT. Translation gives CASSDYYILNTEAFF.

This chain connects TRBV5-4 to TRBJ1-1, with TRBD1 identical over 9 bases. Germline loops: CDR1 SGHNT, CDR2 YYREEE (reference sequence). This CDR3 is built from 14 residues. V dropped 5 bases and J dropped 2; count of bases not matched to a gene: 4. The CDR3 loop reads CASRHTGGNTEAFF. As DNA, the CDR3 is TGTGCCAGCAGACATACAGGGGGCAACACTGAAGCTTTCTTT.

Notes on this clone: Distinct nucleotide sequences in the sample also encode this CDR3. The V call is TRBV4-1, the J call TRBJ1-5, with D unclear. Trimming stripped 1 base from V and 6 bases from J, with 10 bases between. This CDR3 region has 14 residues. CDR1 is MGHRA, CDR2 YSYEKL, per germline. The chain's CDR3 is CASSQVGEGQPQHF. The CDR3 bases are TGCGCCAGCAGCCAAGTTGGTGAGGGTCAGCCCCAGCATTTT.

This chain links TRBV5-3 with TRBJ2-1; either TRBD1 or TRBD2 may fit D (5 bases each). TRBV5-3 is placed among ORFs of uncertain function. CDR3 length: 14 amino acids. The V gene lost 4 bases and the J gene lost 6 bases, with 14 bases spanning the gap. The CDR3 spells CARSQGPRGNEQFF. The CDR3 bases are TGTGCCAGAAGCCAGGGACCTAGGGGCAATGAGCAGTTCTTC.

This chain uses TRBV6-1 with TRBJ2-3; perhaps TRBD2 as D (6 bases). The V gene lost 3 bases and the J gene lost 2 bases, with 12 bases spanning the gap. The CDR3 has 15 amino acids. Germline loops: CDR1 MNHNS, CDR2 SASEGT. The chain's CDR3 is CASSDWRDNTDTQYF. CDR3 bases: TGTGCCAGCAGTGATTGGCGGGATAACACAGATACGCAGTATTTT.

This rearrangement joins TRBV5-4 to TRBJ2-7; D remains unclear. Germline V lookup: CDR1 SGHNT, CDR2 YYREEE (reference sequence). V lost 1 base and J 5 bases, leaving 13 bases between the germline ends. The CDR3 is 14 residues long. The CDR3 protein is CASSLTVGENEQYF. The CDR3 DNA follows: TGTGCCAGCAGCTTGACAGTAGGTGAGAACGAGCAGTACTTC.

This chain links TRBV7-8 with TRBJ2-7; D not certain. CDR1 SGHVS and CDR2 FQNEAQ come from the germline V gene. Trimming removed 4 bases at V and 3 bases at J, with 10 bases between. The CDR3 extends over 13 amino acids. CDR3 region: CASSYRPNYEQYF. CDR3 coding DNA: TGTGCCAGCAGCTACCGGCCCAACTACGAGCAGTACTTC.